These 14 T cell receptor beta chains were all obtained from the same sample, sequenced in a study of esophageal squamous cell carcinoma under preoperative chemotherapy. Time point given: after preoperative PTX-NDP chemotherapy. In TCRdb, the PCR reads were re-called with MiXCR into one record per CDR3 protein. The table records 15,000 to 20,000 distinct CDR3 sequences, more than 45% of them present only once. This sample was obtained from a patient given preoperative chemotherapy. Receptors originate from a human donor with esophageal squamous cell carcinoma. The donor label of this sample is uncertain.

As regards this clonotype: Mismatch with germline at one junction end may stem from a read error. The CDR3 sequence: CASSFSLGGKSDIQYF. The CDR3 DNA is TGTGCCAGCAGTTTCAGCTTAGGGGGGAAGTCAGACATTCAGTACTTT. The gene calls are TRBV27 and TRBJ2-3; TRBD1 or TRBD2 may be the D gene (6 bases each). In germline, CDR1 is MNHEY, CDR2 SMNVEV (reference sequence). The CDR3 has 16 amino acids.

The rearrangement joins TRBV12-3 or TRBV12-4 to TRBJ2-1; D assignment may be TRBD1 or TRBD2 (5 bases each). The DNA end favors TRBJ2-7, so the J call may be wrong. The CDR3 has 15 amino acids. DNA of the CDR3: TGTGCCAGCAGTTCTCCGGGACCATCCTACAATGAGCAGTACTTC. This translates into CASSSPGPSYNEQYF.

J is TRBJ2-3 and V is TRBV6-4; 11 bases match TRBD1. The CDR3 runs 17 residues. J gave up 5 bases and V 7 bases, and 14 bases lay outside the gene matches. CDR1 is MRHNA and CDR2 is SNTAGT in the germline V gene. The CDR3 region has the DNA TGTGCCAGCACCCCAGGCGTGTCGGGACAGGGGGAAGATACGCAGTATTTT. Translated: CASTPGVSGQGEDTQYF.

To note about this clonotype: The conserved final phenylalanine or tryptophan is absent from the CDR3, which likely points to a read error. The limits of the CDR3 on the DNA are not certain, so only TCRdb's listed CDR3 is given. This chain connects TRBV7-7 to TRBJ2-5; the table's D call TRBD1 went unverified against the DNA. The germline CDR1 and CDR2 sequences are SSHAT and FNYEAQ (reference sequence). Ends included, the CDR3 has 13 residues. CDR3 in amino acids: CASSYFPGESQLL.

In this sample, this clonotype is medium-sized. The chain uses TRBV7-8 and TRBJ2-3; TRBD1 aligns across 10 bases. The length of the CDR3 is 15 residues. V lost 5 bases, J lost 6 bases, and 8 bases stayed unmatched. CDR1 and CDR2 from the germline V gene are SGHVS and FQNEAQ. CDR3 nucleotide sequence: TGTGCCAGCAGCCGAGGGACAGGGGAGAGCGATACGCAGTATTTT. Protein: CASSRGTGESDTQYF.

The chain couples TRBV30 to TRBJ1-6; D gene uncertain. V was cut by 5 bases and J by 1 base, with 12 bases left in between. Germline V CDR1 and CDR2: GTSNPN, SVGIG (reference sequence). There are 15 residues in the CDR3. Here the CDR3 DNA reads TGTGCCTGGGAGCCACTTGGGTCCTATAATTCACCCCTCCACTTT. Translation: CAWEPLGSYNSPLHF.

This clonotype was counted only a few times. The rearrangement uses TRBV7-2 and TRBJ2-4; D unclear. The germline V gene encodes CDR1 SGHTA and CDR2 FQGNSA. The CDR3 loop spans 15 amino acids. V lost 8 bases, J lost 0 bases, and 14 bases lay in between. The DNA for the CDR3 is TGTGCCAGCGCGCGATACGCAGTAGCCAAAAACATTCAGTACTTC. This codes for CASARYAVAKNIQYF. Filled out from reference TRBV7-2 and TRBJ2-4, the complete variable domain reads GAGVSQSPSNKVTEKGKDVELRCDPISGHTALYWYRQSLGQGLEFLIYFQGNSAPDKSGLPSDRFSAERTGGSVSTLTIQRTQQEDSAVYLCASARYAVAKNIQYFGAGTRLSVL.

This clonotype was counted between two and nine times. V usage is TRBV7-2 and J usage is TRBJ2-3; D gene ambiguous. V lost 4 bases, J lost 0 bases, and 11 bases lay in between. This CDR3 spans 15 amino acids. Germline V gene data show CDR1 as SGHTA and CDR2 as FQGNSA. The CDR3 sequence is CASSSSTLSTDTQYF. The CDR3, as DNA: TGTGCCAGCAGCTCCTCGACTCTCAGCACAGATACGCAGTATTTT.

This clonotype was observed a few times. The V gene is TRBV11-2, the J gene TRBJ2-1; D is tentatively TRBD1 or TRBD2 (5 bases each). The length of the CDR3 is 15 residues. V lost 5 bases and J 5 bases, leaving 16 bases between the germline ends. CDR1 is SGHAT, CDR2 FQNNGV, per germline. The CDR3 region has the DNA TGTGCCAGCAGCCCGAGCTTGGGACCCCACAATGAGCAGTTCTTC. This codes for CASSPSLGPHNEQFF.

The V gene is TRBV7-8, the J gene TRBJ2-4, with a weak D call TRBD1 (5 bases). CDR1 and CDR2 (germline): SGHVS, FQNEAQ. CDR3 length equals 14 residues. The germline V and J ends were trimmed by 6 bases and 13 bases, with 22 bases remaining between them. CDR3 loop: CASRGPTGTDTQYF. CDR3 nucleotide sequence: TGTGCCAGCAGGGGGCCGACTGGCACAGACACGCAGTACTTC.

The chain combines TRBV7-2 with TRBJ2-3; possible D gene TRBD2, 6 bases. The germline gives CDR1 SGHTA, CDR2 FQGNSA. The CDR3 totals 16 residues. The V end lost 4 bases, the J end lost 2 bases, and 16 bases lay between the germline ends. CDR3 protein: CASSSTGGGFTDTQYF. The CDR3 DNA follows: TGTGCCAGCAGCTCAACTGGGGGAGGTTTCACAGATACGCAGTATTTT. The variable domain in full, with the rest retrieved from reference TRBV7-2 and TRBJ2-3, is GAGVSQSPSNKVTEKGKDVELRCDPISGHTALYWYRQSLGQGLEFLIYFQGNSAPDKSGLPSDRFSAERTGGSVSTLTIQRTQQEDSAVYLCASSSTGGGFTDTQYFGPGTRLTVL.

The J gene is TRBJ2-6, the V gene TRBV7-2, with TRBD1 as a possible D gene (5 bases). V lost 5 bases, J lost 4 bases, and 15 bases lay in between. The CDR3 has 16 amino acids. Germline V gene data show CDR1 as SGHTA and CDR2 as FQGNSA. Written as DNA, the CDR3 is TGTGCCAGCAGCCCCAGGGTCAGTTCGGGGGCCAACGTCCTGACTTTC. This sequence encodes CASSPRVSSGANVLTF. The full variable domain, its missing parts supplied by reference TRBV7-2 and TRBJ2-6, is GAGVSQSPSNKVTEKGKDVELRCDPISGHTALYWYRQSLGQGLEFLIYFQGNSAPDKSGLPSDRFSAERTGGSVSTLTIQRTQQEDSAVYLCASSPRVSSGANVLTFGAGSRLTVL.

The V gene is TRBV7-8, the J gene TRBJ2-5; D unresolved. This CDR3 has 16 residues. Trimming took 4 bases from V and 0 from J, leaving 15 bases between them. In germline, CDR1 is SGHVS, CDR2 FQNEAQ. The CDR3 loop is CASSSRGGRDQETQYF. The CDR3 DNA reads as TGTGCCAGCAGCTCGCGCGGTGGCCGTGACCAAGAGACCCAGTACTTC. Using reference TRBV7-8 and TRBJ2-5 for the parts outside the CDR3, the full variable domain is GAGVSQSPRYKVAKRGQDVALRCDPISGHVSLFWYQQALGQGPEFLTYFQNEAQLDKSGLPSDRFFAERPEGSVSTLKIQRTQQEDSAVYLCASSSRGGRDQETQYFGPGTRLLVL.

This chain connects TRBV12-3 or TRBV12-4 to TRBJ2-5; weak D call: TRBD2 (6 bases). There are 13 residues in the CDR3. V shed 5 bases and J shed 11 bases, with 18 bases lying between them. CDR3 sequence reads: CASSLAAGQEQYF. CDR3 DNA: TGTGCCAGCAGTCTCGCGGCGGGGCAAGAGCAGTACTTC.